The next 13 T cell receptor beta chains were all read from a single sample in a study of post-analysis software for immune sequencing data. Study-wide results and caveats: Among roughly five TRBV segments more frequent in patients than controls were TRBV5-6, TRBV5-1 and TRBV20-1.

Unique molecular identifiers had been added to the TCR beta cDNA libraries. TCRdb reprocessed the PCR reads with MiXCR, giving one entry per CDR3 protein. The sample includes a few hundred thousand distinct CDR3 sequences, roughly 45% seen only once; the top ten take 12%. These TCRs are of unknown antigen specificity. Sequencing used blood. These receptors all come from a girl under 18 with multiple sclerosis.

The V call is TRBV7-9, the J call TRBJ2-1; D is unclear. Looked up from germline, CDR1 is SEHNR and CDR2 is FQNEAQ (reference sequence). The V and J ends lost 10 bases and 3 bases respectively, with 13 bases between them. CDR3 length: 13 residues. This CDR3 is CATPSDFYNEQFF. The CDR3 nucleotides read TGTGCCACCCCCTCCGACTTCTACAATGAGCAGTTCTTC. Full variable domain (remainder filled in from reference TRBV7-9 and TRBJ2-1): DTGVSQNPRHKITKRGQNVTFRCDPISEHNRLYWYRQTLGQGPEFLTYFQNEAQLEKSRLLSDRFSAERPKGSFSTLEIQRTEQGDSAMYLCATPSDFYNEQFFGPGTRLTVL.

This sequence joins TRBV28 and TRBJ2-1; 7 bases align to TRBD2. This CDR3 is 14 amino acids long. Looked up from germline, CDR1 is MDHEN and CDR2 is SYDVKM. After removal of 9 bases from V and 7 bases from J, the junction contained 12 bases not matched to a gene. The CDR3 DNA sequence: TGTGCCAGTGGGCTTGGGGAGGGCCGTAATGAGCAGTTCTTC. It is translated as CASGLGEGRNEQFF. The complete variable domain, with remaining parts taken from reference TRBV28 and TRBJ2-1, reads DVKVTQSSRYLVKRTGEKVFLECVQDMDHENMFWYRQDPGLGLRLIYFSYDVKMKEKGDIPEGYSVSREKKERFSLILESASTNQTSMYLCASGLGEGRNEQFFGPGTRLTVL.

This clonotype was found a few times. J is TRBJ2-7 and V is TRBV28; D is possibly TRBD1 (6 bases). The CDR3 has 14 residues. Germline V gives CDR1 MDHEN, CDR2 SYDVKM. Trimming shortened V by 5 bases and J by 1 base, and 12 bases separated the two germline ends. The CDR3 DNA follows: TGTGCCAGCAGTACGCCTCAGGGGTCCTACGAGCAGTACTTC. It encodes CASSTPQGSYEQYF. The entire variable domain, with the rest obtained from reference TRBV28 and TRBJ2-7, is as follows: DVKVTQSSRYLVKRTGEKVFLECVQDMDHENMFWYRQDPGLGLRLIYFSYDVKMKEKGDIPEGYSVSREKKERFSLILESASTNQTSMYLCASSTPQGSYEQYFGPGTRLTVT.

The chain is built from TRBV20-1 and TRBJ2-1; 7 bases are a match to TRBD2. Trimming cost V 3 bases and J 4 bases; bases outside gene matches: 9. The CDR3 extends over 15 amino acids. The germline V gene encodes CDR1 DFQATT and CDR2 SNEGSKA (reference sequence). This chain's CDR3 is CSASLGGSEYNEQFF. The CDR3 DNA reads TGCAGTGCTAGTCTGGGCGGGAGTGAGTACAATGAGCAGTTCTTC.

This chain uses TRBV7-2 with TRBJ2-5; TRBD1 or TRBD2 may be the D gene (6 bases each). Trimming took 1 base from V and 1 from J, leaving 10 bases between them. CDR3 length: 15 residues. Germline CDR1 is SGHTA and CDR2 is FQGNSA. CDR3 sequence reads: CASSLGGTPQETQYF. CDR3 DNA: TGTGCCAGCAGCTTAGGCGGGACACCCCAAGAGACCCAGTACTTC.

This clonotype turned up a few times. The chain is built from TRBV20-1 and TRBJ2-1, with TRBD2 matching 12 bases. The junction had 4 bases not matched to a gene; V was cut back by 3 bases and J by 7 bases. Germline V gives CDR1 DFQATT, CDR2 SNEGSKA (reference sequence). This CDR3 region has 14 residues. CDR3 amino acids: CSARAGLAGNEQFF. In DNA, the CDR3 is TGCAGTGCTAGGGCGGGACTAGCGGGTAATGAGCAGTTCTTC.

The chain is built from TRBV12-5 and TRBJ1-2; 8 bases align to TRBD1. Germline V gives CDR1 LGHNT, CDR2 FRNRAP. The J segment lost 3 bases and the V segment lost 5 bases, leaving 11 bases of the junction unmatched. This CDR3 region has 16 residues. In nucleotides, the CDR3 is TGTGCTAGTGGTCCCGACGGGCCCAGGGGGCACTATGGCTACACCTTC. It encodes CASGPDGPRGHYGYTF.

The chain is built from TRBV15 and TRBJ2-6; the D gene is possibly TRBD2 (5 bases). The CDR3 has 19 amino acids. Trimming took 5 bases from V and 1 from J, leaving 21 bases between them. The germline CDR1 and CDR2 sequences are LNHNV and YYDKDF (reference sequence). CDR3: CATSLRMDFPASGANVLTF. The CDR3, as DNA: TGTGCCACCAGCCTACGAATGGACTTTCCGGCTTCTGGGGCCAACGTCCTGACTTTC.

The chain uses TRBV2 and TRBJ2-3; 7 bases map to TRBD1. V lost 3 bases and J lost 2; bases outside the gene matches: 5. CDR3 length equals 15 residues. Germline V CDR1 and CDR2: SNHLY, FYNNEI. Written as DNA, the CDR3 is TGTGCCAGCAGTGATGGGGACAGATACACAGATACGCAGTATTTT. Translating it yields CASSDGDRYTDTQYF.

This sequence joins TRBV1 and TRBJ2-1. TRBV1 is a pseudogene segment. The CDR3 loop spans 12 amino acids. CDR3 in DNA: TGCACCAGCAGCCCCACCTACAATGAGCAGTTCTTC. This encodes CTSSPTYNEQFF.

This chain's CDR3 is CASSQDGSGANVLTF. The CDR3 DNA reads as TGTGCCAGCAGCCAAGATGGTTCTGGGGCCAACGTCCTGACTTTC. The gene calls are TRBV3-1 and TRBJ2-6; D not resolved. Trimming took off 0 bases at V and 1 base at J, with 4 bases between the two ends. This CDR3 comprises 15 residues. Germline lookup yields CDR1 LGHDT and CDR2 YNNKEL (reference sequence).

The rearrangement links TRBV24-1 to TRBJ2-1; TRBD2 matches at 7 bases. V lost 6 bases, J lost 0 bases, and 7 bases stayed unmatched. The CDR3 is 16 residues long. Germline loops: CDR1 KGHDR, CDR2 SFDVKD. The CDR3 is CATSPSGGSSYNEQFF. CDR3 nucleotide sequence: TGTGCCACCAGTCCTAGCGGAGGAAGCTCCTACAATGAGCAGTTCTTC.

The chain links TRBV16 to TRBJ2-5, with a tentative D call TRBD1 (7 bases). This CDR3 region has 17 residues. Germline values: CDR1 KGHSY, CDR2 FQNENV. Trimming removed 3 bases from V and 4 bases from J, with 21 bases in between. The chain's CDR3 is CASSQFMEGASGETQYF. The CDR3 DNA reads TGTGCCAGCAGCCAGTTTATGGAGGGGGCATCGGGAGAGACCCAGTACTTC.